This T cell receptor beta chain came from a study of blood T cell repertoires in COVID-19. At the level of the study: Samples representing acute and convalescent COVID-19 were sourced from the United States, Italy and Spain.

The protocol was immunoSEQ multiplex PCR, while the TCRdb copy is restricted to in-frame clones and leaves out a portion. The table shows 280,000 or so clones, with approximately 90% occurring only once. Germline V gene lookup returns CDR1 PRHDT and CDR2 FYEKMQ (reference sequence). Trimming took off 5 bases at V and 4 bases at J, with 14 bases between the two ends. CDR3 size: 14 residues. Sample: PBMCs or T cells enriched from blood (not recorded which). This receptor was taken from a woman aged 40 to 55 who had recovered from COVID-19. This chain links TRBV13 with TRBJ2-5; D is possibly TRBD1 (5 bases). For the CDR3, the DNA is TGTGCCAGCAGCCACAGTACAGGATTAGAGACCCAGTACTTC. It yields the protein CASSHSTGLETQYF.